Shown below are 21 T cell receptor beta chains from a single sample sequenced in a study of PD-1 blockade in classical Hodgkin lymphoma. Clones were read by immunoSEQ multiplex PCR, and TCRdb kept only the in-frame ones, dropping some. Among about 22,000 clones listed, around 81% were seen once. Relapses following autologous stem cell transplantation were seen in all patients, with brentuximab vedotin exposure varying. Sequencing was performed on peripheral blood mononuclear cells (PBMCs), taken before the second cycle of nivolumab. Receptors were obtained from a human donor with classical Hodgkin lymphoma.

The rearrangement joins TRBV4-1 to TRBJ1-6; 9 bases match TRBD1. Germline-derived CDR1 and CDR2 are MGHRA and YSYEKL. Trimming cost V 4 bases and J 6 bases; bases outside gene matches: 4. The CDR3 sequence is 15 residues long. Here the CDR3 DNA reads TGCGCCAGCAGCCCCTCGGGACAGGGTAATTCACCCCTCCACTTT. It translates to CASSPSGQGNSPLHF.

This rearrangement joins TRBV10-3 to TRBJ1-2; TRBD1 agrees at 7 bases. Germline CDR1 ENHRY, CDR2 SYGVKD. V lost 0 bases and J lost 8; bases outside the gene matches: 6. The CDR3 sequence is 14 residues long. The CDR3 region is CAISESGGAKGYTF. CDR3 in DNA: TGTGCCATCAGTGAGTCAGGGGGCGCGAAGGGCTACACCTTC.

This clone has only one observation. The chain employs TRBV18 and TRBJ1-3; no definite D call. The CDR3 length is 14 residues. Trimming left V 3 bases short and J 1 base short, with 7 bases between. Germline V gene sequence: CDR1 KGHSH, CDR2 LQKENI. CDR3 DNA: TGTGCCAGCTCACCGGGTGCATCTGGAAACACCATATATTTT. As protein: CASSPGASGNTIYF.

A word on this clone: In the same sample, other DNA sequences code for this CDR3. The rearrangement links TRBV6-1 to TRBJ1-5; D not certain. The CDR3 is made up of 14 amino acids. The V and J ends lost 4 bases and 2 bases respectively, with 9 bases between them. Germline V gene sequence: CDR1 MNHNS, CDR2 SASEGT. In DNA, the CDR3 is TGTGCCAGCAGTGTGTCAGGCGGCAATCAGCCCCAGCATTTT. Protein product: CASSVSGGNQPQHF.

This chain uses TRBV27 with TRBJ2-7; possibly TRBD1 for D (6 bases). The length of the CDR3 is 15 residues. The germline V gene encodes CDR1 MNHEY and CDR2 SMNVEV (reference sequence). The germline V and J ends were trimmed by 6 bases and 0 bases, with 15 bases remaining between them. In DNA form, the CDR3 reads TGTGCCAGCAGGTCAAGACAGGCAAGCTCCTACGAGCAGTACTTC. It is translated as CASRSRQASSYEQYF.

As DNA, the CDR3 is TGCGCCAGCAGCTCCGGGGTTAGTGAGACCCAGTACTTC. This translates into CASSSGVSETQYF. This chain links TRBV5-1 with TRBJ2-5; D is perhaps TRBD2 (5 bases). The V end was cut by 3 bases, the J end by 5 bases, with 11 bases between. Germline-derived CDR1 and CDR2 are SGHRS and YFSETQ. The CDR3 sequence is 13 residues long.

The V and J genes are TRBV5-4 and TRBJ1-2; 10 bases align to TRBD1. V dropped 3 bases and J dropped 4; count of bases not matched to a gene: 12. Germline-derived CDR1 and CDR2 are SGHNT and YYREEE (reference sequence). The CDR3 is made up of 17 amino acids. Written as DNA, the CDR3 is TGTGCCAGCAGCTCAACATTCGACAGGGGGCAGGGCTATGGCTACACCTTC. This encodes CASSSTFDRGQGYGYTF.

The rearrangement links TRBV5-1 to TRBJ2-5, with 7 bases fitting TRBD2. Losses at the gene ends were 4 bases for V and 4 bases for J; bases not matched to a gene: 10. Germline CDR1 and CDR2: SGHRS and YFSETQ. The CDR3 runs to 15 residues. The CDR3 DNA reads TGCGCCAGCAGCCCTGTTGCGGGAGCTGCAGAGACCCAGTACTTC. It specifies CASSPVAGAAETQYF.

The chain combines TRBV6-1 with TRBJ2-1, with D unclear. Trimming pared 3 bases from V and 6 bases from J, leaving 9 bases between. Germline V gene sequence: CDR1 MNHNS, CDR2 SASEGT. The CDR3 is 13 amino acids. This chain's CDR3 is CASSESVSNEQFF. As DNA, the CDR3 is TGTGCCAGCAGTGAGAGTGTTAGCAATGAGCAGTTCTTC.

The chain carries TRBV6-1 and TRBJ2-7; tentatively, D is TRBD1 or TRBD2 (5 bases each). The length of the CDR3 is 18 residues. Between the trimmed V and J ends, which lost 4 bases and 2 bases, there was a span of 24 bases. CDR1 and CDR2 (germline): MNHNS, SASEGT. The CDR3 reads CASSVAVGGGGYAYEQYF. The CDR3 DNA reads TGTGCCAGCAGTGTGGCGGTGGGCGGTGGGGGATACGCCTACGAGCAGTACTTC.

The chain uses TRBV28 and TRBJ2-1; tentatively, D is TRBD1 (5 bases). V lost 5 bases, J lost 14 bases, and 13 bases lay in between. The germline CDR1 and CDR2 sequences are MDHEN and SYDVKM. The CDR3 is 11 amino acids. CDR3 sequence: CASSGRLGEFF. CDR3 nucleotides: TGTGCCAGCAGTGGCCGCCTAGGGGAGTTCTTC.

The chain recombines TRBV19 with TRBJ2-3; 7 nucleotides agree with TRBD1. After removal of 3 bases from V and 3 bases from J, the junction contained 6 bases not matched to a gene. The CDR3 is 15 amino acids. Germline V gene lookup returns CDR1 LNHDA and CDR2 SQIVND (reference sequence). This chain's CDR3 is CASSIQQGLTDTQYF. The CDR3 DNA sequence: TGTGCCAGTAGTATCCAACAGGGGTTGACAGATACGCAGTATTTT.

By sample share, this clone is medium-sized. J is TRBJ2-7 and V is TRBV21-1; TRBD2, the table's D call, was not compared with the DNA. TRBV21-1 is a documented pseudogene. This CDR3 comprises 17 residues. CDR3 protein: CASSSQGPLAGGWEQYF. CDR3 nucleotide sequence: TGTGCCAGCAGCTCCCAAGGGCCATTAGCGGGGGGCTGGGAGCAGTACTTC.

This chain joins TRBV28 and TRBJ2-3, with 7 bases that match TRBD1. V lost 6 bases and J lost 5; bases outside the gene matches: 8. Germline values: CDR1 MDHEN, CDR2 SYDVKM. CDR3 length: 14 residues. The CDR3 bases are TGTGCCAGCAGCCCCAGGGGGACGGGAGATACGCAGTATTTT. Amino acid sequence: CASSPRGTGDTQYF.

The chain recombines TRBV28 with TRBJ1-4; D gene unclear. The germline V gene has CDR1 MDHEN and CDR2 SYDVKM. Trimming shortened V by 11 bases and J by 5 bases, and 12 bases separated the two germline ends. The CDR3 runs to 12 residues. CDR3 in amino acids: CAGRRPNEKLFF. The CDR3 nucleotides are TGTGCCGGCCGACGGCCCAATGAAAAACTGTTTTTT.

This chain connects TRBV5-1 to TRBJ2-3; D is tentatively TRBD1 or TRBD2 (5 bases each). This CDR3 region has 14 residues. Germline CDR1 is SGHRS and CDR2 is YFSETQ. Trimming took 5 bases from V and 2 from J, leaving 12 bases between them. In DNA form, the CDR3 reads TGCGCCAGCAGTTCCGGGGCATTCACAGATACGCAGTATTTT. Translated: CASSSGAFTDTQYF.

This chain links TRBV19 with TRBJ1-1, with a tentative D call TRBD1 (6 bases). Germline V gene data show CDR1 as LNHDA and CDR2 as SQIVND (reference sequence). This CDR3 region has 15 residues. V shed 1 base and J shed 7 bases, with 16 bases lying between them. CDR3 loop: CASSIVAGAQVEAFF. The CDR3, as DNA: TGTGCCAGTAGTATAGTTGCGGGGGCGCAGGTTGAAGCTTTCTTT.

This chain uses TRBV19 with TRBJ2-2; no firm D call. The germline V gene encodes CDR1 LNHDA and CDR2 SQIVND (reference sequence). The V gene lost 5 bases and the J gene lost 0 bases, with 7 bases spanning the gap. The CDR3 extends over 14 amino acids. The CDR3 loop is CASSVTSNTGELFF. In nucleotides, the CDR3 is TGTGCCAGTAGTGTTACATCGAACACCGGGGAGCTGTTTTTT.

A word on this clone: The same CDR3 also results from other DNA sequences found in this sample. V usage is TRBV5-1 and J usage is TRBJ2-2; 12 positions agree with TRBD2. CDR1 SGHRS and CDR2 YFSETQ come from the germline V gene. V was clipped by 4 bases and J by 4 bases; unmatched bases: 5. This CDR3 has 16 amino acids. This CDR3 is CASSLRLAGATGELFF. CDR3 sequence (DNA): TGCGCCAGCAGCCTTAGACTAGCGGGAGCCACCGGGGAGCTGTTTTTT.

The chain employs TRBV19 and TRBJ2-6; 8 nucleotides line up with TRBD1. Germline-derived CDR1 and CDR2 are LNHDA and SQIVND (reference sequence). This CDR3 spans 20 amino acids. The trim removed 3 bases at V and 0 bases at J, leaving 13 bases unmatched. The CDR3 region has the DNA TGTGCCAGTAGTATGGCCCGGACAGGGCGATTTTTCTCTGGGGCCAACGTCCTGACTTTC. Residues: CASSMARTGRFFSGANVLTF.

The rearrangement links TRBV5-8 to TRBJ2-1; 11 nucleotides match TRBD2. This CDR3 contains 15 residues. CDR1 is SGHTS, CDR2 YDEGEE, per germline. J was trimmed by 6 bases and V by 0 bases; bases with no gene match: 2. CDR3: CASSLGLAGSNEQFF. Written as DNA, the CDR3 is TGTGCCAGCAGCTTGGGACTAGCGGGAAGCAATGAGCAGTTCTTC.